This TCR beta chain was profiled in a study of T cell repertoires in cytomegalovirus infection. The CDR3 loop spans 18 amino acids. Per the germline V gene, CDR1 is MDHEN and CDR2 is SYDVKM. V was clipped by 1 base and J by 0 bases; unmatched bases: 8. TCRdb re-called the reads through MiXCR, storing one row per CDR3 protein. The sample shows approximately 490,000 distinct CDR3 sequences, about 11% of them seen only once. This chain uses TRBV28 with TRBJ1-3; 8 positions agree with TRBD1. The origin of this receptor is a human donor in good health (CMV status not recorded). Some clones in this sample may be carry-over from other donors' samples. Source material: PBMCs. In nucleotides, the CDR3 is TGTGCCAGCAGTTTATATACAGGACAGGGAAGCTCTGGAAACACCATATATTTT. This encodes CASSLYTGQGSSGNTIYF.